This T cell receptor (beta chain) derives from a study of blood T cell repertoires in COVID-19. The assay was immunoSEQ multiplex PCR, and TCRdb's table has in-frame clones only and misses some. The data show under 7,000 clones, about four fifths seen once. Germline-derived CDR1 and CDR2 are SGDLS and YYNGEE. The CDR3 spans 15 residues. Trimming left V 2 bases short and J 0 bases short, with 8 bases between. Sequenced input: peripheral blood. This sequence was found in a human donor in a cohort sampled during active COVID-19. The chain combines TRBV9 with TRBJ2-2; D might be TRBD1 (5 bases). CDR3 nucleotides: TGTGCCAGCAGCGTGAGCAGGGCGAACACCGGGGAGCTGTTTTTT. It encodes CASSVSRANTGELFF. Together with reference TRBV9 and TRBJ2-2, the CDR3 gives the full variable domain: DSGVTQTPKHLITATGQRVTLRCSPRSGDLSVYWYQQSLDQGLQFLIQYYNGEERAKGNILERFSAQQFPDLHSELNLSSLELGDSALYFCASSVSRANTGELFFGEGSRLTVL.